These T cell receptor beta chains were read from a single sample in a study of T cell responses to AZD1222 COVID-19 vaccine. Clones were sequenced by immunoSEQ multiplex PCR, and TCRdb holds only the in-frame ones, with some missing. Found here are about 120,000 clones, more than 85% of them singletons; the top ten hold approximately 5%. The specimen was peripheral blood, collected 28 days after the second AZD1222 dose. These receptors originate from an adult who received the AZD1222 COVID-19 vaccine. Each CDR3 is given with its conserved first and last residue. Fields, in order: D gene, J gene, clone size, V gene, CDR3 protein, CDR3 DNA. D genes are given only for firm matches. Some rows mark clone size as missing; the rest say once, few, many or name a class of expanded clone.

.	TRBJ2-3	.	TRBV6-5	CASTRDVTQYF	TGTGCCAGCACAAGGGACGTCACGCAGTATTTT
.	TRBJ2-7	.	TRBV15	CATSSGENYEQYF	TGTGCCACCAGCAGCGGGGAGAACTACGAGCAGTACTTC
.	TRBJ1-2	once	TRBV19	CASSARGNPTEGGYTF	TGTGCCAGTAGCGCACGGGGCAACCCAACGGAGGGGGGCTACACCTTC
TRBD1	TRBJ2-3	.	TRBV29-1	CSVAGQGAVSTDTQYF	TGCAGCGTTGCGGGACAGGGGGCGGTAAGCACAGATACGCAGTATTTT
.	TRBJ1-4	.	TRBV7-8	CASSLAGTREKLFF	TGTGCCAGCTCACTAGCGGGGACACGAGAAAAACTGTTTTTT
.	TRBJ1-6	.	TRBV5-1	CASSLQSATYNSPLHF	TGCGCCAGCAGCTTGCAATCAGCGACCTATAATTCACCCCTCCACTTT
.	TRBJ2-7	few	TRBV2	CASSEVNYEQYF	TGTGCCAGCAGTGAGGTAAACTACGAGCAGTACTTC
.	TRBJ2-5	many	TRBV7-9	CASSLAQDGAETQYF	TGTGCCAGCAGCTTAGCCCAAGATGGGGCGGAGACCCAGTACTTC
.	TRBJ2-3	once	TRBV19	CASSMGGWADTQYF	TGTGCCAGTAGTATGGGGGGCTGGGCAGATACGCAGTATTTT
.	TRBJ1-6	.	TRBV3-1/TRBV3-2	CASSQERWDTRFSPLHF	TGTGCCAGCAGCCAAGAGAGGTGGGATACTAGGTTTTCACCCCTCCACTTT
.	TRBJ1-2	.	TRBV19	CASSYDPGRANYGYTF	TGTGCCAGTAGTTATGACCCGGGCCGAGCTAACTATGGCTACACCTTC
TRBD1	TRBJ1-1	.	TRBV19	CASRDRGTSNTEAFF	TGTGCCAGCAGGGACAGGGGGACTTCGAACACTGAAGCTTTCTTT
TRBD2	TRBJ2-2	.	TRBV7-8	CASSPTSPGELFF	TGTGCCAGCAGCCCGACTAGCCCCGGGGAGCTGTTTTTT
.	TRBJ1-1	.	TRBV27	CASHPRVGNTEAFF	TGTGCCAGCCACCCCCGGGTGGGTAACACTGAAGCTTTCTTT
.	TRBJ1-1	.	TRBV27	CASSLSWGGPTEAFF	TGTGCCAGCAGTTTATCCTGGGGGGGGCCCACTGAAGCTTTCTTT
TRBD2	TRBJ2-7	.	TRBV27	CASRPAGGAYEQYF	TGTGCCAGCAGGCCAGCGGGGGGCGCCTACGAGCAGTACTTC
.	TRBJ2-2	.	TRBV6-4	CASSALQGTGELFF	TGTGCCAGCAGTGCACTACAGGGCACCGGGGAGCTGTTTTTT
.	TRBJ2-1	.	TRBV7-2	CASSFSRSLSYNEQFF	TGTGCCAGCAGCTTTAGTCGGAGTCTCTCCTACAATGAGCAGTTCTTC
TRBD1	TRBJ1-5	.	TRBV23-1	CASSPQGADQPQHF	TGCGCCAGCAGCCCGCAGGGGGCCGATCAGCCCCAGCATTTT
.	TRBJ2-7	.	TRBV6-1	CASSDLSGASYEQYF	TGTGCCAGCAGTGACCTTAGCGGAGCCTCCTACGAGCAGTACTTC
TRBD2	TRBJ2-3	.	TRBV18	CASSPLAGSTDTQYF	TGTGCCAGCTCACCTCTAGCGGGAAGCACAGATACGCAGTATTTT
.	TRBJ1-4	once	TRBV27	CATPRTLNEKLFF	TGTGCCACCCCCCGGACTCTTAATGAAAAACTGTTTTTT
.	TRBJ1-2	.	TRBV6-5	CASSYERTWGYTF	TGTGCCAGCAGTTACGAGCGGACCTGGGGCTACACCTTC
.	TRBJ2-5	.	TRBV18	CASSPGRETQYF	TGTGCCAGCTCACCGGGGAGAGAGACCCAGTACTTC
TRBD1	TRBJ1-5	few	TRBV9	CASSVGDRAQPQHF	TGTGCCAGCAGCGTAGGGGACAGGGCTCAGCCCCAGCATTTT
TRBD1	TRBJ2-4	few	TRBV5-1	CASSLTGARLAKNIQYF	TGCGCCAGCAGCTTGACAGGGGCAAGGCTGGCCAAAAACATTCAGTACTTC
.	TRBJ2-1	.	TRBV9	CASSAAGTVNNEQFF	TGTGCCAGCAGCGCAGCCGGAACCGTGAACAATGAGCAGTTCTTC
.	TRBJ1-2	.	TRBV5-1	CASSLANSGQIYGYTF	TGCGCCAGCAGCTTGGCCAATAGCGGCCAAATCTATGGCTACACCTTC
TRBD1	TRBJ1-4	.	TRBV4-3	CASSQGQGSEKLFF	TGCGCCAGCAGCCAGGGACAGGGGAGTGAAAAACTGTTTTTT
TRBD1	TRBJ1-1	.	TRBV5-4	CASTQYRGEEAFF	TGTGCCAGCACTCAATACAGGGGGGAGGAAGCTTTCTTT
.	TRBJ2-3	.	TRBV7-2	CASSASRDTQYF	TGTGCCAGCAGCGCCTCACGAGATACGCAGTATTTT
TRBD2	TRBJ2-3	.	TRBV18	CASSLAGVITDTQYF	TGTGCCAGCTCCTTAGCGGGAGTTATCACAGATACGCAGTATTTT
.	TRBJ1-3	.	TRBV7-9	CASKGSPYRSYSGNTIYF	TGTGCCAGCAAGGGCTCTCCTTACCGGTCCTACTCTGGAAACACCATATATTTT
TRBD2	TRBJ2-5	.	TRBV10-3	CAISPSGGQETQYF	TGTGCCATCAGTCCTAGCGGGGGTCAAGAGACCCAGTACTTC
TRBD2	TRBJ2-3	.	TRBV7-3	CASSRGLAGGVGTDTQYF	TGTGCCAGCAGCCGAGGACTAGCGGGAGGAGTGGGCACAGATACGCAGTATTTT
TRBD1	TRBJ1-5	.	TRBV5-1	CASSPGQEGQPQHF	TGCGCCAGCAGTCCCGGACAGGAGGGTCAGCCCCAGCATTTT
.	TRBJ1-4	.	TRBV7-8	CASSLLVTTNEKLFF	TGTGCCAGCAGCTTATTGGTAACAACTAATGAAAAACTGTTTTTT
TRBD2	TRBJ2-3	.	TRBV3-1/TRBV3-2	CASSRRTSGASTDTQYF	TGTGCCAGCAGCCGTCGGACTAGCGGTGCTAGCACAGATACGCAGTATTTT
.	TRBJ1-5	.	TRBV14	CASSRSGNQPQHF	TGTGCCAGCAGCCGGAGTGGGAATCAGCCCCAGCATTTT
.	TRBJ1-3	.	TRBV10-3	CAIGSGLGLRGNTIYF	TGTGCCATCGGATCTGGGTTGGGGTTGCGCGGAAACACCATATATTTT
.	TRBJ1-4	once	TRBV6-5	CASSTGYEKLFF	TGTGCCAGCAGCACGGGGTATGAAAAACTGTTTTTT
.	TRBJ2-5	.	TRBV5-6	CASSLGGTQYF	TGTGCCAGCTCCCTTGGTGGGACCCAGTACTTC
.	TRBJ1-5	.	TRBV6-5	CASTEGARPQHF	TGTGCCAGCACCGAAGGGGCCCGGCCCCAGCATTTT
.	TRBJ1-2	.	TRBV9	CASSAQGGDYGYTF	TGTGCCAGCAGCGCACAGGGAGGAGACTATGGCTACACCTTC
.	TRBJ2-7	.	TRBV5-1	CASSLEVSTSRYEQYF	TGCGCCAGCAGCTTGGAGGTTTCGACCAGCCGTTACGAGCAGTACTTC
.	TRBJ1-2	.	TRBV29-1	CSVGGGNYGYTF	TGCAGCGTTGGGGGGGGAAACTATGGCTACACCTTC
.	TRBJ2-1	.	TRBV11-3	CASSLGSDSNNEQFF	TGTGCCAGCAGCTTAGGTTCTGACAGCAACAATGAGCAGTTCTTC
.	TRBJ1-1	once	TRBV3-1/TRBV3-2	CASSQVRGTEAFF	TGTGCCAGCAGCCAAGTGCGTGGGACTGAAGCTTTCTTT
.	TRBJ2-7	.	TRBV15	CATSRGGLNTFEQYF	TGTGCCACCAGCAGGGGGGGCCTCAATACCTTCGAGCAGTACTTC
.	TRBJ1-1	.	TRBV6-5	CASRYSGENTEAFF	TGTGCCAGCAGGTACAGCGGTGAGAACACTGAAGCTTTCTTT
TRBD2	TRBJ2-1	.	TRBV6-5	CASSYGTSGKDEQFF	TGTGCCAGCAGTTACGGAACTAGCGGGAAAGATGAGCAGTTCTTC
TRBD1	TRBJ1-5	.	TRBV19	CASSIRGHNQPQHF	TGTGCCAGTAGTATCAGGGGGCATAATCAGCCCCAGCATTTT
.	TRBJ2-3	.	TRBV7-2	CASSLVGPGGTLDTQYF	TGTGCCAGCAGCTTAGTCGGGCCAGGGGGGACTTTAGATACGCAGTATTTT
.	TRBJ2-1	.	TRBV30	CAWSRGRDGEQFF	TGTGCCTGGAGCCGCGGGCGGGATGGAGAGCAGTTCTTC
.	TRBJ2-5	once	TRBV19	CASRKTKQETQYF	TGTGCCAGTAGGAAGACTAAACAAGAGACCCAGTACTTC